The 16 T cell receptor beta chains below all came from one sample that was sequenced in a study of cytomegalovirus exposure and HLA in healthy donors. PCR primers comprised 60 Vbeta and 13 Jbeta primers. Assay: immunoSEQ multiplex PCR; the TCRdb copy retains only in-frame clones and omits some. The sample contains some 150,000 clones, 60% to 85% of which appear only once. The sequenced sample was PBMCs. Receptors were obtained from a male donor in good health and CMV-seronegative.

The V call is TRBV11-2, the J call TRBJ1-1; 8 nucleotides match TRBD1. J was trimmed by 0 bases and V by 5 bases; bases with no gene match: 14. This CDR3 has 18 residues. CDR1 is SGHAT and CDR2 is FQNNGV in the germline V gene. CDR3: CASSLGRAGGGVNTEAFF. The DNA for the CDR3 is TGTGCCAGCAGCCTAGGTAGGGCAGGGGGCGGAGTGAACACTGAAGCTTTCTTT.

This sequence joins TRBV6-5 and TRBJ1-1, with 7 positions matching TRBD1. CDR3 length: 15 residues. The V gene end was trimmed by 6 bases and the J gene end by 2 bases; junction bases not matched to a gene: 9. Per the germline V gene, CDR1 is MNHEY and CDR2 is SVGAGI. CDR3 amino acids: CASRIGTEVNTEAFF. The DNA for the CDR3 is TGTGCCAGCAGAATTGGGACAGAAGTTAACACTGAAGCTTTCTTT.

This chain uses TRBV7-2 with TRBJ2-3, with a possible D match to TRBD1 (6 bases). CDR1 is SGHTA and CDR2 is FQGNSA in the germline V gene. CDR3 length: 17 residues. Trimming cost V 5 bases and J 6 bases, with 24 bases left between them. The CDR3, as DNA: TGTGCCAGCAGCCTATCGTCCGCAGGAACGAGGGGGGATACGCAGTATTTT. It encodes CASSLSSAGTRGDTQYF.

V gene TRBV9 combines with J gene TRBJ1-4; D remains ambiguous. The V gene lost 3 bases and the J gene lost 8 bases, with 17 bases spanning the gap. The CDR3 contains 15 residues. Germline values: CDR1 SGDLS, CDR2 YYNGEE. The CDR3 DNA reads TGTGCCAGCAGCGGACCGGCCAGGTTGAAAGAAAAACTGTTTTTT. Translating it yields CASSGPARLKEKLFF.

The CDR3 loop is CASSLSPGRAYTGELFF. The CDR3 DNA follows: TGCGCCAGCAGCTTGAGCCCCGGGAGGGCCTACACCGGGGAGCTGTTTTTT. The chain carries TRBV5-1 and TRBJ2-2; TRBD2 agrees at 8 bases. V was clipped by 1 base and J by 3 bases; unmatched bases: 8. This CDR3 contains 17 residues. Germline V CDR1 and CDR2: SGHRS, YFSETQ.

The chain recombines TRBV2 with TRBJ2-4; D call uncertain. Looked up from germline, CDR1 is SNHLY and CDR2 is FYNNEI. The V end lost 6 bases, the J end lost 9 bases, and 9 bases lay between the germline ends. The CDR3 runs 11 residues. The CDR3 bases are TGTGCCAGCAGGTCAGAAAGCATTCAGTACTTC. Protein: CASRSESIQYF.

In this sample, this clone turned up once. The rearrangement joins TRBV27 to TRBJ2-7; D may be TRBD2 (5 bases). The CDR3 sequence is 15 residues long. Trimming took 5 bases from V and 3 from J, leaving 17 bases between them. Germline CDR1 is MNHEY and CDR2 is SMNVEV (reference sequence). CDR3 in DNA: TGTGCCAGCAGTACGTACTCCGGGAATATCTACGAGCAGTACTTC. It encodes CASSTYSGNIYEQYF.

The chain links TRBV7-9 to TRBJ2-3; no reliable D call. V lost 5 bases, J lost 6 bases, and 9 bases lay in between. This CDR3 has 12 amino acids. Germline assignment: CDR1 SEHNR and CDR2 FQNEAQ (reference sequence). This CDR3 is CASSKTQDTQYF. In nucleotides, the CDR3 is TGTGCCAGCAGCAAAACCCAGGATACGCAGTATTTT.

The CDR3 sequence is CAWSRQGEKLFF. The CDR3 DNA reads TGTGCCTGGTCTCGTCAGGGTGAAAAACTGTTTTTT. The rearrangement joins TRBV30 to TRBJ1-4; a weak D match, TRBD1 (5 bases). V dropped 5 bases and J dropped 7 bases, with 11 bases sitting between them. Germline CDR1 reads GTSNPN; CDR2 reads SVGIG (reference sequence). CDR3 size: 12 residues. The full variable domain, its missing parts supplied by reference TRBV30 and TRBJ1-4, is SQTIHQWPATLVQPVGSPLSLECTVEGTSNPNLYWYRQAAGRGLQLLFYSVGIGQISSEVPQNLSASRPQDRQFILSSKKLLLSDSGFYLCAWSRQGEKLFFGSGTQLSVL.

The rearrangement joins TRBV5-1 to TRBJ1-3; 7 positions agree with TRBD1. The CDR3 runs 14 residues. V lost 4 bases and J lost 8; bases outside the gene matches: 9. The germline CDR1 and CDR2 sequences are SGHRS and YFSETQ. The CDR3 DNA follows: TGCGCCAGCAGCCTTTCCCCAACAGGGGACACCATATATTTT. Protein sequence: CASSLSPTGDTIYF.

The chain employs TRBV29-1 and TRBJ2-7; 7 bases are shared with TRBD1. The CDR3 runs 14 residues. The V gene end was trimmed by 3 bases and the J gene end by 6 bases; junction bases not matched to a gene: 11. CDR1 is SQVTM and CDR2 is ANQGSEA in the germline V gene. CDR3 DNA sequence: TGCAGCGTTGATTCCGGGACAGATATCTCCGAGCAGTACTTC. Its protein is CSVDSGTDISEQYF.

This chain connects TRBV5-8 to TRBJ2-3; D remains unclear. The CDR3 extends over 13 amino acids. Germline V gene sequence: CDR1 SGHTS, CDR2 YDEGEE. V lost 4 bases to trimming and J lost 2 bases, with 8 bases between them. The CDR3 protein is CASSQDNTDTQYF. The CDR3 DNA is TGTGCCAGCAGCCAAGACAACACAGATACGCAGTATTTT.

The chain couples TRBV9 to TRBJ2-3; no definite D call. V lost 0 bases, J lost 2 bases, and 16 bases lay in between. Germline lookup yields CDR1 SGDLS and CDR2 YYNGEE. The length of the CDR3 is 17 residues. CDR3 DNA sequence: TGTGCCAGCAGCGTAGAGGCCGACGACATTATCACAGATACGCAGTATTTT. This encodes CASSVEADDIITDTQYF.

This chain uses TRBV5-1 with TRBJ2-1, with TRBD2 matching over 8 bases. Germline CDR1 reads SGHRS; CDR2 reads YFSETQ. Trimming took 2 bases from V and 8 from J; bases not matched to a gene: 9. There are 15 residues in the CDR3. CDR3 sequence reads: CASSFEGGRWDEQFF. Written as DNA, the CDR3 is TGCGCCAGCAGCTTTGAGGGCGGGAGGTGGGATGAGCAGTTCTTC.

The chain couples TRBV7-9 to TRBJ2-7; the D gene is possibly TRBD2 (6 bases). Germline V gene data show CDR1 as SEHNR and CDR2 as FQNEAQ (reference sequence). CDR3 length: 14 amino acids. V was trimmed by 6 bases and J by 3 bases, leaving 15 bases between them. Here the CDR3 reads CASSRPGLYYEQYF. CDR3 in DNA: TGTGCCAGCAGTCGTCCGGGACTTTACTACGAGCAGTACTTC.

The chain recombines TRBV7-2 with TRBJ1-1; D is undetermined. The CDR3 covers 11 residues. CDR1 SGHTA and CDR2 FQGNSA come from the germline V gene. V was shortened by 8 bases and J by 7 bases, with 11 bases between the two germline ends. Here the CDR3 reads CASRDWGEAFF. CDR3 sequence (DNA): TGTGCCAGCCGGGATTGGGGTGAAGCTTTCTTT.